This TCR beta chain appears in the sequencing data of a study of T cells in Graves' hyperthyroidism and ophthalmopathy. Findings of the study overall: Ophthalmopathy was separated from stable hyperthyroidism by a 13 V-J model. Before onset, by a median of around 6.1 months, the model predicted ophthalmopathy. Blood samples included most of the expanded thyroid clonotypes exceeding 0.001.

This clonotype was counted a single time. Its antigen is undetermined. RNA transcripts served as the template for amplifying TCR beta CDR3 regions. During a first-round RT-PCR of the TCR CDR3, the HTBI primer set was used. TCRdb re-called the multiplex PCR reads with MiXCR, one entry per CDR3 protein. Of about 640,000 distinct CDR3 sequences listed, just under 45% were seen once; the top ten hold 6.5% to 9%. The CDR3 has 12 amino acids. V trimming: 8 bases; J trimming: 10 bases; junction bases outside the gene matches: 6. The germline CDR1 and CDR2 sequences are ENHRY and SYGVKD. The V gene is TRBV10-3, the J gene TRBJ1-4; the match to TRBD1 covers 8 bases. Sequencing used peripheral blood or thyroid tissue (not recorded which). The receptor was isolated from an adult man with Graves' disease, either hyperthyroidism or ophthalmopathy (not recorded which). The chain's CDR3 is CAICPTGGKLFF. The CDR3 DNA follows: TGTGCCATCTGCCCAACAGGGGGAAAACTGTTTTTT.